This passage covers 23 T cell receptor beta chains from one sample sequenced in a study of blood T cell repertoires in COVID-19. Profiled with immunoSEQ multiplex PCR; TCRdb holds only in-frame clones, not every one. This table has fewer than 90,000 clones, roughly nine tenths appearing once. The specimen sequenced was peripheral blood. The receptors here all came from a male donor with acute or convalescent COVID-19.

This clone was seen only a few times. The V gene is TRBV19, the J gene TRBJ1-5, with 12 bases that match TRBD1. This CDR3 contains 16 residues. V gave up 5 bases and J gave up 6 bases; unmatched junction bases: 8. Germline values: CDR1 LNHDA, CDR2 SQIVND (reference sequence). CDR3 DNA sequence: TGTGCCAGTAGTGCCACGGGACAGGGGGCGGGTCAGCCCCAGCATTTT. It encodes CASSATGQGAGQPQHF. Using reference TRBV19 and TRBJ1-5 for the parts outside the CDR3, the full variable domain is DGGITQSPKYLFRKEGQNVTLSCEQNLNHDAMYWYRQDPGQGLRLIYYSQIVNDFQKGDIAEGYSVSREKKESFPLTVTSAQKNPTAFYLCASSATGQGAGQPQHFGDGTRLSIL.

The chain employs TRBV19 and TRBJ1-5; D is perhaps TRBD1 (5 bases). V was pared by 5 bases and J by 6 bases, with 11 bases between. This CDR3 contains 13 residues. Germline values: CDR1 LNHDA, CDR2 SQIVND (reference sequence). This CDR3 reads CASSLGLGQPQHF. For the CDR3, the DNA is TGTGCCAGTAGTTTGGGGCTGGGTCAGCCCCAGCATTTT.

The gene calls are TRBV7-2 and TRBJ2-1; 7 positions agree with TRBD2. Germline values: CDR1 SGHTA, CDR2 FQGNSA. This CDR3 region has 17 residues. V trimming: 0 bases; J trimming: 2 bases; junction bases outside the gene matches: 7. This CDR3 reads CASSLAGGGITYNEQFF. In nucleotides, the CDR3 is TGTGCCAGCAGCTTAGCGGGGGGAGGGATCACCTACAATGAGCAGTTCTTC. The variable domain in full, with the rest retrieved from reference TRBV7-2 and TRBJ2-1, is GAGVSQSPSNKVTEKGKDVELRCDPISGHTALYWYRQSLGQGLEFLIYFQGNSAPDKSGLPSDRFSAERTGGSVSTLTIQRTQQEDSAVYLCASSLAGGGITYNEQFFGPGTRLTVL.

The gene calls are TRBV7-2 and TRBJ2-2, with D tentatively TRBD1 (5 bases). V lost 0 bases and J lost 4, with 6 bases in between. The length of the CDR3 is 14 residues. Looked up from germline, CDR1 is SGHTA and CDR2 is FQGNSA. This CDR3 is CASSLAGVTGELFF. Here the CDR3 DNA reads TGTGCCAGCAGCTTAGCAGGGGTCACCGGGGAGCTGTTTTTT.

The V call is TRBV7-9, the J call TRBJ2-7, with D perhaps matching TRBD2 (7 bases). The V gene's germline CDR1 is SEHNR and CDR2 FQNEAQ (reference sequence). CDR3 length: 16 amino acids. V gave up 4 bases and J gave up 2 bases, with 18 bases separating them. For the CDR3, the DNA is TGTGCCAGCAGCTCTCCCGGGGGGCGGAGCACCTACGAGCAGTACTTC. Amino acid sequence: CASSSPGGRSTYEQYF.

This clone has more than one count but fewer than ten. This chain joins TRBV29-1 and TRBJ1-1; D gene ambiguous. Germline CDR1 reads SQVTM; CDR2 reads ANQGSEA. Trimming pared 7 bases from V and 0 bases from J, leaving 6 bases between. The CDR3 contains 11 residues. This CDR3 reads CSANLNTEAFF. DNA of the CDR3: TGCAGCGCTAATCTGAACACTGAAGCTTTCTTT. Full variable domain (remainder filled in from reference TRBV29-1 and TRBJ1-1): SAVISQKPSRDICQRGTSLTIQCQVDSQVTMMFWYRQQPGQSLTLIATANQGSEATYESGFVIDKFPISRPNLTFSTLTVSNMSPEDSSIYLCSANLNTEAFFGQGTRLTVV.

This chain joins TRBV27 and TRBJ1-6, with 9 bases that match TRBD1. The J segment lost 7 bases and the V segment lost 5 bases, leaving 6 bases of the junction unmatched. In germline, CDR1 is MNHEY, CDR2 SMNVEV (reference sequence). This CDR3 has 15 residues. The CDR3 region has the DNA TGTGCCAGCAGTCCCGGGGACAGGGAGAATTCACCCCTCCACTTT. It yields the protein CASSPGDRENSPLHF.

This chain uses TRBV11-2 with TRBJ1-1; no firm D call. Between the trimmed V and J ends, which lost 2 bases and 7 bases, there was a span of 11 bases. Germline CDR1 reads SGHAT; CDR2 reads FQNNGV. The CDR3 extends over 13 amino acids. The DNA of the CDR3 is TGTGCCAGCAGCTTAACAAGCGGGAGTGAAGCTTTCTTT. Its protein is CASSLTSGSEAFF.

Here the CDR3 DNA reads TGTGCCAGCAGGCCCCAACTGTCTAACTATGGCTACACCTTC. This sequence encodes CASRPQLSNYGYTF. The V and J genes are TRBV6-5 and TRBJ1-2, with unresolved D. Between the trimmed V and J ends, which lost 6 bases and 0 bases, there was a span of 11 bases. This CDR3 comprises 14 residues. The germline gives CDR1 MNHEY, CDR2 SVGAGI.

V and J are TRBV29-1 and TRBJ1-1; D is perhaps TRBD1 (6 bases). Looked up from germline, CDR1 is SQVTM and CDR2 is ANQGSEA. V was trimmed by 6 bases and J by 0 bases, leaving 14 bases between them. The CDR3 totals 14 residues. The CDR3 is CSVGVQGMNTEAFF. In nucleotides, the CDR3 is TGCAGCGTCGGGGTACAGGGAATGAACACTGAAGCTTTCTTT.

The chain is built from TRBV19 and TRBJ1-6; D perhaps matches TRBD1 (6 bases). CDR3 length: 15 amino acids. V was cut by 0 bases and J by 7 bases, with 10 bases left in between. CDR1 LNHDA and CDR2 SQIVND come from the germline V gene (reference sequence). The CDR3 is CASSIDRGGNSPLHF. CDR3 DNA sequence: TGTGCCAGTAGTATAGATCGGGGGGGCAATTCACCCCTCCACTTT. Supplemented by reference TRBV19 and TRBJ1-6, the full variable domain reads DGGITQSPKYLFRKEGQNVTLSCEQNLNHDAMYWYRQDPGQGLRLIYYSQIVNDFQKGDIAEGYSVSREKKESFPLTVTSAQKNPTAFYLCASSIDRGGNSPLHFGNGTRLTVT.

The genes are TRBV11-2 and TRBJ2-1, with 8 positions matching TRBD2. The trim removed 3 bases at V and 9 bases at J, leaving 7 bases unmatched. This CDR3 is 14 amino acids long. CDR1 is SGHAT and CDR2 is FQNNGV in the germline V gene. The CDR3 loop is CASSLTGGPGEQFF. In DNA, the CDR3 is TGTGCCAGCAGCTTGACGGGGGGGCCGGGTGAGCAGTTCTTC.

This rearrangement joins TRBV6-5 to TRBJ1-2; 8 positions agree with TRBD1. Trimming at V came to 7 bases and at J to 8 bases, leaving 6 bases not matched to a gene. Germline loops: CDR1 MNHEY, CDR2 SVGAGI. The CDR3 sequence is 12 residues long. CDR3 in amino acids: CASISTGAGYTF. As DNA, the CDR3 is TGTGCCAGCATTTCGACAGGGGCCGGCTACACCTTC.

This clone was counted a few times. The chain carries TRBV29-1 and TRBJ1-1; D unresolved. Per germline, CDR1 SQVTM and CDR2 ANQGSEA. Deletions cut 1 base from V and 6 bases from J, with 9 bases between. CDR3 size: 12 residues. CDR3 loop: CSVEGAPSEAFF. DNA for the CDR3: TGCAGCGTTGAAGGGGCGCCTTCTGAAGCTTTCTTT.

The J gene is TRBJ2-1, the V gene TRBV28; tentatively, D is TRBD1 (7 bases). Germline V lookup: CDR1 MDHEN, CDR2 SYDVKM. The CDR3 covers 15 residues. Trimming left V 3 bases short and J 12 bases short, with 21 bases between. CDR3 region: CASSLGGQNLIGQFF. CDR3 sequence (DNA): TGTGCCAGCAGTTTGGGGGGACAGAACCTAATTGGGCAGTTCTTC.

This clone was detected a few times. The genes are TRBV7-9 and TRBJ2-7, with 7 nucleotides matching TRBD1. V lost 5 bases to trimming and J lost 2 bases; unmatched junction nucleotides: 6. This CDR3 is 14 amino acids long. Germline values: CDR1 SEHNR, CDR2 FQNEAQ (reference sequence). The CDR3 DNA follows: TGTGCCAGCAGCGTGTCGGGACAGCCCTACGAGCAGTACTTC. This sequence encodes CASSVSGQPYEQYF. Using reference TRBV7-9 and TRBJ2-7 for the parts outside the CDR3, the full variable domain is DTGVSQNPRHKITKRGQNVTFRCDPISEHNRLYWYRQTLGQGPEFLTYFQNEAQLEKSRLLSDRFSAERPKGSFSTLEIQRTEQGDSAMYLCASSVSGQPYEQYFGPGTRLTVT.

V usage is TRBV12-3 or TRBV12-4 and J usage is TRBJ2-7; TRBD1 aligns across 8 bases. CDR3 length: 13 residues. V shed 4 bases and J 5 bases; nucleotides not matched to a gene: 4. The chain's CDR3 is CASSSGQEDEQYF. The CDR3 DNA sequence: TGTGCCAGCAGTTCGGGACAGGAGGACGAGCAGTACTTC.

The rearrangement uses TRBV6-1 and TRBJ2-7; TRBD1 agrees at 7 bases. CDR1 and CDR2 (germline): MNHNS, SASEGT. This CDR3 spans 14 amino acids. The ends lost 5 bases at V and 3 bases at J; junction bases unmatched: 7. The CDR3, as DNA: TGTGCCAGCAGTCCGACAGGGTCTATCTACGAGCAGTACTTC. It yields the protein CASSPTGSIYEQYF.

The gene calls are TRBV19 and TRBJ2-3, with D possibly matching TRBD1 (6 bases). The CDR3 runs to 16 residues. V lost 2 bases and J lost 4, with 16 bases in between. CDR1 and CDR2 (germline): LNHDA, SQIVND (reference sequence). The chain's CDR3 is CASSILGQPESDTQYF. The CDR3 DNA follows: TGTGCCAGTAGTATATTAGGACAGCCGGAATCAGATACGCAGTATTTT.

The CDR3 protein is CASSPGQGEVEQFF. CDR3 coding DNA: TGTGCCAGCAGTCCCGGGCAGGGGGAGGTTGAGCAGTTCTTC. The rearrangement uses TRBV6-5 and TRBJ2-1; TRBD1 might be the D (7 bases). Trimming took off 5 bases at V and 9 bases at J, with 17 bases between the two ends. The V gene's germline CDR1 is MNHEY and CDR2 SVGAGI. The CDR3 has 14 amino acids.

The chain couples TRBV5-1 to TRBJ1-1; D is undetermined. With 4 bases removed from V and 1 base from J, the gap between germline ends came to 8 bases. The germline V gene has CDR1 SGHRS and CDR2 YFSETQ. The CDR3 extends over 13 amino acids. CDR3 loop: CASSATTNTEAFF. The CDR3 DNA follows: TGCGCCAGCAGCGCCACAACGAACACTGAAGCTTTCTTT.

The V and J genes are TRBV6-1 and TRBJ1-5, with 7 bases that match TRBD1. V was clipped by 6 bases and J by 5 bases; unmatched bases: 7. This CDR3 is built from 14 residues. Germline V gene data show CDR1 as MNHNS and CDR2 as SASEGT. CDR3 nucleotides: TGTGCCAGCAGCCTGACAGGGTCCCATCAGCCCCAGCATTTT. Protein: CASSLTGSHQPQHF.

The rearrangement links TRBV5-1 to TRBJ2-3, with D perhaps assigned TRBD1 or TRBD2 (5 bases each). V was trimmed by 4 bases and J by 1 base, leaving 13 bases between them. This CDR3 contains 15 residues. Germline-derived CDR1 and CDR2 are SGHRS and YFSETQ. In DNA form, the CDR3 reads TGCGCCAGCAGCCTGGGGCTAGCCCGCACAGATACGCAGTATTTT. Its protein product is CASSLGLARTDTQYF.